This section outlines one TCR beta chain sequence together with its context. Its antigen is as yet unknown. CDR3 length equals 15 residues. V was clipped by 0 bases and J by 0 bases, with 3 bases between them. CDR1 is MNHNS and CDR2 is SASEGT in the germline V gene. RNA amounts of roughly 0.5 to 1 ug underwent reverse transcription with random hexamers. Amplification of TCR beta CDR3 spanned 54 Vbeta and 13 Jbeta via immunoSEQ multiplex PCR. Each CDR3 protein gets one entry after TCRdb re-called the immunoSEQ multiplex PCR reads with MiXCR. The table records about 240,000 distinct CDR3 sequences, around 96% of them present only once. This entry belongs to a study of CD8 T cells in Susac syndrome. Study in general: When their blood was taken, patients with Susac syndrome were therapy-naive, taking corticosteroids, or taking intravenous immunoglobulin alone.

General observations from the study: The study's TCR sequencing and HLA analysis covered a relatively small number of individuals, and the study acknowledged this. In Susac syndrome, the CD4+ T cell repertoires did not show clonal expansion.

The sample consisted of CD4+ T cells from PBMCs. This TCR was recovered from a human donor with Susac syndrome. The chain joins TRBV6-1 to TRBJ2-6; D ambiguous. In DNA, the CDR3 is TGTGCCAGCAGTGAAGCCCGCTCTGGGGCCAACGTCCTGACTTTC. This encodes CASSEARSGANVLTF.